Below are 12 T cell receptor beta chains sequenced from a single sample in a study of PD-1 blockade in mismatch repair-deficient tumors. Sequenced by immunoSEQ multiplex PCR; TCRdb stores in-frame clones only, minus some. The table lists some 97,000 clones, about four fifths of them singletons. The material was peripheral blood, obtained approximately 35 weeks after starting pembrolizumab. All receptors derive from an adult with mismatch repair-deficient cancer.

The table lists this clone with a few counts. The chain combines TRBV7-2 with TRBJ1-5; 8 bases align to TRBD1. The CDR3 covers 14 residues. From germline, CDR1 is SGHTA and CDR2 FQGNSA. J was trimmed by 3 bases and V by 4 bases; bases with no gene match: 2. The CDR3 sequence is CASSWTGLNQPQHF. As DNA, the CDR3 is TGTGCCAGCAGCTGGACAGGGCTCAATCAGCCCCAGCATTTT.

The J gene is TRBJ1-3, the V gene TRBV2; D perhaps matches TRBD1 (5 bases). The germline gives CDR1 SNHLY, CDR2 FYNNEI. The CDR3 is 14 residues long. The V end lost 2 bases, the J end lost 3 bases, and 8 bases lay between the germline ends. CDR3: CASSERGDGNTIYF. CDR3 DNA: TGTGCCAGCAGTGAAAGGGGTGATGGAAACACCATATATTTT. The full variable domain, rest sourced from reference TRBV2 and TRBJ1-3, is EPEVTQTPSHQVTQMGQEVILRCVPISNHLYFYWYRQILGQKVEFLVSFYNNEISEKSEIFDDQFSVERPDGSNFTLKIRSTKLEDSAMYFCASSERGDGNTIYFGEGSWLTVV.

V gene TRBV7-2 combines with J gene TRBJ1-1; 8 bases are shared with TRBD1. There are 15 residues in the CDR3. The J segment lost 1 base and the V segment lost 4 bases, leaving 5 bases of the junction unmatched. The germline gives CDR1 SGHTA, CDR2 FQGNSA. This chain's CDR3 is CASSSPGTGNTEAFF. The CDR3 DNA follows: TGTGCCAGCAGCTCCCCCGGGACAGGGAACACTGAAGCTTTCTTT. Based on the CDR3 plus reference TRBV7-2 and TRBJ1-1, the full variable domain is GAGVSQSPSNKVTEKGKDVELRCDPISGHTALYWYRQSLGQGLEFLIYFQGNSAPDKSGLPSDRFSAERTGGSVSTLTIQRTQQEDSAVYLCASSSPGTGNTEAFFGQGTRLTVV.

V and J are TRBV2 and TRBJ1-3, with a weak D call TRBD1 (5 bases). The germline V gene encodes CDR1 SNHLY and CDR2 FYNNEI. V gave up 6 bases and J gave up 8 bases, with 17 bases separating them. The CDR3 is 14 amino acids. CDR3 DNA sequence: TGTGCCAGCAGCGTAGCCTATTTAGGGGACACCATATATTTT. Protein product: CASSVAYLGDTIYF. Complete variable domain (other parts from reference TRBV2 and TRBJ1-3): EPEVTQTPSHQVTQMGQEVILRCVPISNHLYFYWYRQILGQKVEFLVSFYNNEISEKSEIFDDQFSVERPDGSNFTLKIRSTKLEDSAMYFCASSVAYLGDTIYFGEGSWLTVV.

The chain carries TRBV25-1 and TRBJ2-2, with D perhaps TRBD2 (5 bases). Between the trimmed V and J ends, which lost 6 bases and 1 base, there was a span of 12 bases. This CDR3 has 15 residues. Germline assignment: CDR1 MGHDK and CDR2 SYGVNS. In nucleotides, the CDR3 is TGTGCCAGCAGCCTAGCAGACGTGAACACCGGGGAGCTGTTTTTT. Its translation is CASSLADVNTGELFF.

In this sample, this clone turned up once. The rearrangement uses TRBV7-9 and TRBJ1-5, with unresolved D. Germline CDR1 is SEHNR and CDR2 is FQNEAQ (reference sequence). Trimming left V 3 bases short and J 7 bases short, with 22 bases between. There are 17 residues in the CDR3. As DNA, the CDR3 is TGTGCCAGCAGCTTTAAGTCTCGCGGCGGGTTGGACCAGCCCCAGCATTTT. This gives the protein CASSFKSRGGLDQPQHF.

The chain has TRBV5-6 and TRBJ2-2; D remains ambiguous. Germline loops: CDR1 SGHDT, CDR2 YYEEEE. V lost 0 bases to trimming and J lost 8 bases, with 8 bases between them. The CDR3 has 13 amino acids. The chain's CDR3 is CASSLGPGGELFF. CDR3 bases: TGTGCCAGCAGCTTGGGGCCTGGAGGGGAGCTGTTTTTT.

J is TRBJ2-1 and V is TRBV9; TRBD2 agrees at 9 bases. CDR1 and CDR2 (germline): SGDLS, YYNGEE. The CDR3 totals 14 residues. Losses at the gene ends were 4 bases for V and 6 bases for J; bases not matched to a gene: 5. The CDR3 coding sequence is TGTGCCAGCAGCAAACTAGCGGGTAGCAATGAGCAGTTCTTC. Its translation is CASSKLAGSNEQFF.

This clone was picked up a small number of times. This chain connects TRBV10-3 to TRBJ1-3; D is perhaps TRBD1 (5 bases). CDR1 and CDR2 (germline): ENHRY, SYGVKD. The length of the CDR3 is 14 residues. Deletions cut 8 bases from V and 3 bases from J, with 14 bases between. CDR3 bases: TGTGCCATCCGGGGAACAGGCGTTGGAAACACCATATATTTT. Translating it yields CAIRGTGVGNTIYF.

The chain employs TRBV5-4 and TRBJ1-3; D is unresolved. This CDR3 is 14 amino acids long. Germline lookup yields CDR1 SGHNT and CDR2 YYREEE (reference sequence). The ends were cut back, 2 bases at V and 4 bases at J, with 10 bases in the middle. CDR3 bases: TGTGCCAGCAGCTTCTGGGCGCCAGGAAACACCATATATTTT. Protein: CASSFWAPGNTIYF.

The V and J genes are TRBV2 and TRBJ1-2; D is unclear. The CDR3 contains 12 residues. V shed 8 bases and J shed 5 bases, with 12 bases lying between them. Looked up from germline, CDR1 is SNHLY and CDR2 is FYNNEI. The CDR3 here is CASRNDQYGYTF. The CDR3 DNA reads as TGTGCCAGCCGGAACGATCAGTATGGCTACACCTTC.

The chain carries TRBV18 and TRBJ1-5; D gene uncertain. Trimming cost V 2 bases and J 3 bases, with 5 bases left between them. This CDR3 has 13 residues. The germline gives CDR1 KGHSH, CDR2 LQKENI. The CDR3 is CASSPANNQPQHF. The CDR3 DNA reads as TGTGCCAGCTCACCAGCGAACAATCAGCCCCAGCATTTT. Full variable domain (remainder filled in from reference TRBV18 and TRBJ1-5): NAGVMQNPRHLVRRRGQEARLRCSPMKGHSHVYWYRQLPEEGLKFMVYLQKENIIDESGMPKERFSAEFPKEGPSILRIQQVVRGDSAAYFCASSPANNQPQHFGDGTRLSIL.